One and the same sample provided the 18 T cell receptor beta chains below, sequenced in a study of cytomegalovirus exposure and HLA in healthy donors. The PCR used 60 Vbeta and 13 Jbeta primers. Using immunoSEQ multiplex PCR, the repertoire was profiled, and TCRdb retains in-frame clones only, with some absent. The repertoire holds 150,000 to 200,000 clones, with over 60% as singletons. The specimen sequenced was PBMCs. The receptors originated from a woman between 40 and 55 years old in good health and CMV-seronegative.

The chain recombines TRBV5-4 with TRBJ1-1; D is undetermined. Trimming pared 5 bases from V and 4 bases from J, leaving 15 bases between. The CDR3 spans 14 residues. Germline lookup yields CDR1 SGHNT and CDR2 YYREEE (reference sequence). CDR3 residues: CASRKDWMGTEAFF. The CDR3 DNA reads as TGTGCCAGCAGAAAAGACTGGATGGGCACTGAAGCTTTCTTT. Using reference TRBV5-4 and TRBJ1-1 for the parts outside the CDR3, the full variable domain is ETGVTQSPTHLIKTRGQQVTLRCSSQSGHNTVSWYQQALGQGPQFIFQYYREEENGRGNFPPRFSGLQFPNYSSELNVNALELDDSALYLCASRKDWMGTEAFFGQGTRLTVV.

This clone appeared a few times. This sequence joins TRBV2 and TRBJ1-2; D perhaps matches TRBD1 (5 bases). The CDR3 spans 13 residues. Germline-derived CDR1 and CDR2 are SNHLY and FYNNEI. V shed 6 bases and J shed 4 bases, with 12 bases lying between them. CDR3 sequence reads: CASSVADTYGYTF. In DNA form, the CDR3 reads TGTGCCAGCAGCGTGGCGGACACCTATGGCTACACCTTC.

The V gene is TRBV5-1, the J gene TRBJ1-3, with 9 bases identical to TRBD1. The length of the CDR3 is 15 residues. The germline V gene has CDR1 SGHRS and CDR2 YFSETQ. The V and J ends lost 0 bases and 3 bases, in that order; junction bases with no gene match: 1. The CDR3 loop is CASSLDRGLGNTIYF. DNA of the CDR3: TGCGCCAGCAGCTTGGACAGGGGGCTTGGAAACACCATATATTTT.

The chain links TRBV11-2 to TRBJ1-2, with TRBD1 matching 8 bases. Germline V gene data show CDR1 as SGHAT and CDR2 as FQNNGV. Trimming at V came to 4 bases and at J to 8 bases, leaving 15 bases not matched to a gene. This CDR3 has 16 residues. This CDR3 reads CASSSIRQGRMLGYTF. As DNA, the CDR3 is TGTGCCAGCAGCTCCATCAGACAGGGGCGAATGCTAGGCTACACCTTC.

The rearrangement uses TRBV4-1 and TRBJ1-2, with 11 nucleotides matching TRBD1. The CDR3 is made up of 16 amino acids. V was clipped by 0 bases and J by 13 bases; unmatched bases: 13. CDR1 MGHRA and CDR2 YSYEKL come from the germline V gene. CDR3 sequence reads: CASSQDLQDRGLFRTF. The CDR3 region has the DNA TGCGCCAGCAGCCAAGATCTCCAGGACAGGGGGCTGTTCCGCACCTTC.

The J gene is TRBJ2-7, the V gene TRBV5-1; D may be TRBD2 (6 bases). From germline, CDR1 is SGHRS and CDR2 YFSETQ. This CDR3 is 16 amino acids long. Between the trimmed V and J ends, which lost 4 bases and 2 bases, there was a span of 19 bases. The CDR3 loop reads CASSPAPLGRTYEQYF. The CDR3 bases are TGCGCCAGCAGCCCGGCCCCCCTCGGGAGAACCTACGAGCAGTACTTC.

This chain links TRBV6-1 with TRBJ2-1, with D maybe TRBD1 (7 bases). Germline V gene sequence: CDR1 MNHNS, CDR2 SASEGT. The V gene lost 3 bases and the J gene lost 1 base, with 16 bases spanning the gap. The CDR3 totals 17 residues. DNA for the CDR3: TGTGCCAGCAGTGACGGCTCAGGGGGGACTTCCTACAATGAGCAGTTCTTC. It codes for CASSDGSGGTSYNEQFF.

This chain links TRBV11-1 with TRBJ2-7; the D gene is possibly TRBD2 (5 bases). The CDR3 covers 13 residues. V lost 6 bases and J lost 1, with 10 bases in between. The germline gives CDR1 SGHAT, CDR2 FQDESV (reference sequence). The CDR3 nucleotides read TGTGCCAGCAGATTCGGACTGTCCTACGAGCAGTACTTC. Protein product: CASRFGLSYEQYF.

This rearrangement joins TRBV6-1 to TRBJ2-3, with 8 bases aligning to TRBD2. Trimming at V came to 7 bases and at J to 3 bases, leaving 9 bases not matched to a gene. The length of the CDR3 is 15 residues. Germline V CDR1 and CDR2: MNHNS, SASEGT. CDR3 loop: CASTLGGLVTDTQYF. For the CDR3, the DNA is TGTGCCAGCACCCTAGGGGGACTAGTTACAGATACGCAGTATTTT.

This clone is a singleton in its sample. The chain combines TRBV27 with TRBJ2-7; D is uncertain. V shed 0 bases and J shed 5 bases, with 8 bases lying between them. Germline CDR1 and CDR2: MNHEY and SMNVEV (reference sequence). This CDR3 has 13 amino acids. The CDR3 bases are TGTGCCAGCAGTTTATCCAGGAACCACGAGCAGTACTTC. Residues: CASSLSRNHEQYF.

CDR3 DNA: TGTGCCAGCAGCCCGGGACAGTTTAACTATGGCTACACCTTC. This translates into CASSPGQFNYGYTF. This chain connects TRBV7-8 to TRBJ1-2, with 7 bases identical to TRBD1. V lost 5 bases to trimming and J lost 1 base; unmatched junction nucleotides: 4. The CDR3 covers 14 residues. In germline, CDR1 is SGHVS, CDR2 FQNEAQ. Full variable domain (outside the CDR3, taken from reference TRBV7-8 and TRBJ1-2): GAGVSQSPRYKVAKRGQDVALRCDPISGHVSLFWYQQALGQGPEFLTYFQNEAQLDKSGLPSDRFFAERPEGSVSTLKIQRTQQEDSAVYLCASSPGQFNYGYTFGSGTRLTVV.

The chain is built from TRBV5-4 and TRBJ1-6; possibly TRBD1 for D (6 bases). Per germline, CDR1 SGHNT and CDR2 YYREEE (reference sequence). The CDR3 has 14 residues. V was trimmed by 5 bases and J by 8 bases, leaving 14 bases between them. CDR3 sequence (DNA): TGTGCCAGCAGGTCCACAGGGTTGGATTCACCCCTCCACTTT. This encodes CASRSTGLDSPLHF. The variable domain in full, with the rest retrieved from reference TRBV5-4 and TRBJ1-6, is ETGVTQSPTHLIKTRGQQVTLRCSSQSGHNTVSWYQQALGQGPQFIFQYYREEENGRGNFPPRFSGLQFPNYSSELNVNALELDDSALYLCASRSTGLDSPLHFGNGTRLTVT.

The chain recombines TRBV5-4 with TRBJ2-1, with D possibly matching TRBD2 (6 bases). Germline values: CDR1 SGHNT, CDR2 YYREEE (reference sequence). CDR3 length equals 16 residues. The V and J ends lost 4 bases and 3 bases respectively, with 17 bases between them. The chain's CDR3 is CASSPGGGGGYNEQFF. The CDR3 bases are TGTGCCAGCAGCCCCGGTGGGGGAGGAGGCTACAATGAGCAGTTCTTC.

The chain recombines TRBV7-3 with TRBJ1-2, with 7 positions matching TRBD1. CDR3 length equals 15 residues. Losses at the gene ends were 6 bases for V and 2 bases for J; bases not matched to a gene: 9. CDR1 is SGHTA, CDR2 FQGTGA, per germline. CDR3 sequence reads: CASSQTPGQNYGYTF. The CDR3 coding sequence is TGTGCCAGCAGTCAAACGCCGGGACAGAACTATGGCTACACCTTC.

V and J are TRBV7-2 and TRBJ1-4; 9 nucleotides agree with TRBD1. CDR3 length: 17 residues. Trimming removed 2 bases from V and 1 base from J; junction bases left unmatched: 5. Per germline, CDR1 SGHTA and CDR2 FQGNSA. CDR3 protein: CASSLLGQGQTNEKLFF. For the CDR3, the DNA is TGTGCCAGCAGCTTACTGGGACAGGGTCAAACTAATGAAAAACTGTTTTTT.

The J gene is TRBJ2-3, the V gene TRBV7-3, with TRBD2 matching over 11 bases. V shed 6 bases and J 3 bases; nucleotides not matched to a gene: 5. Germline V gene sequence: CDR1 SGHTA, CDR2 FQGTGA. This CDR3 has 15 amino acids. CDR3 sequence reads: CASSLAGGPTDTQYF. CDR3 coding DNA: TGTGCCAGCAGTTTAGCGGGGGGGCCGACAGATACGCAGTATTTT.

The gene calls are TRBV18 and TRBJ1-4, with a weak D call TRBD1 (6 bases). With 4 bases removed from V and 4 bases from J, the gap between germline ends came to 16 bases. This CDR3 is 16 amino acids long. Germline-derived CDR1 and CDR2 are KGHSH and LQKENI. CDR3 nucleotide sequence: TGTGCCAGCTCACTATACAGGACAGAGATTAATGAAAAACTGTTTTTT. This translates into CASSLYRTEINEKLFF.

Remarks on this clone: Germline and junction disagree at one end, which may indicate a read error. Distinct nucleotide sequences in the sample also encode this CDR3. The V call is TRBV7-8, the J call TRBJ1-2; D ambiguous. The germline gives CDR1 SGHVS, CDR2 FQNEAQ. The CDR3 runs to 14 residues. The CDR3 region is CASSLGGWSYGYTF. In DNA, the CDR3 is TGCGCCAGCAGCCTGGGTGGCTGGAGCTATGGCTACACCTTC.